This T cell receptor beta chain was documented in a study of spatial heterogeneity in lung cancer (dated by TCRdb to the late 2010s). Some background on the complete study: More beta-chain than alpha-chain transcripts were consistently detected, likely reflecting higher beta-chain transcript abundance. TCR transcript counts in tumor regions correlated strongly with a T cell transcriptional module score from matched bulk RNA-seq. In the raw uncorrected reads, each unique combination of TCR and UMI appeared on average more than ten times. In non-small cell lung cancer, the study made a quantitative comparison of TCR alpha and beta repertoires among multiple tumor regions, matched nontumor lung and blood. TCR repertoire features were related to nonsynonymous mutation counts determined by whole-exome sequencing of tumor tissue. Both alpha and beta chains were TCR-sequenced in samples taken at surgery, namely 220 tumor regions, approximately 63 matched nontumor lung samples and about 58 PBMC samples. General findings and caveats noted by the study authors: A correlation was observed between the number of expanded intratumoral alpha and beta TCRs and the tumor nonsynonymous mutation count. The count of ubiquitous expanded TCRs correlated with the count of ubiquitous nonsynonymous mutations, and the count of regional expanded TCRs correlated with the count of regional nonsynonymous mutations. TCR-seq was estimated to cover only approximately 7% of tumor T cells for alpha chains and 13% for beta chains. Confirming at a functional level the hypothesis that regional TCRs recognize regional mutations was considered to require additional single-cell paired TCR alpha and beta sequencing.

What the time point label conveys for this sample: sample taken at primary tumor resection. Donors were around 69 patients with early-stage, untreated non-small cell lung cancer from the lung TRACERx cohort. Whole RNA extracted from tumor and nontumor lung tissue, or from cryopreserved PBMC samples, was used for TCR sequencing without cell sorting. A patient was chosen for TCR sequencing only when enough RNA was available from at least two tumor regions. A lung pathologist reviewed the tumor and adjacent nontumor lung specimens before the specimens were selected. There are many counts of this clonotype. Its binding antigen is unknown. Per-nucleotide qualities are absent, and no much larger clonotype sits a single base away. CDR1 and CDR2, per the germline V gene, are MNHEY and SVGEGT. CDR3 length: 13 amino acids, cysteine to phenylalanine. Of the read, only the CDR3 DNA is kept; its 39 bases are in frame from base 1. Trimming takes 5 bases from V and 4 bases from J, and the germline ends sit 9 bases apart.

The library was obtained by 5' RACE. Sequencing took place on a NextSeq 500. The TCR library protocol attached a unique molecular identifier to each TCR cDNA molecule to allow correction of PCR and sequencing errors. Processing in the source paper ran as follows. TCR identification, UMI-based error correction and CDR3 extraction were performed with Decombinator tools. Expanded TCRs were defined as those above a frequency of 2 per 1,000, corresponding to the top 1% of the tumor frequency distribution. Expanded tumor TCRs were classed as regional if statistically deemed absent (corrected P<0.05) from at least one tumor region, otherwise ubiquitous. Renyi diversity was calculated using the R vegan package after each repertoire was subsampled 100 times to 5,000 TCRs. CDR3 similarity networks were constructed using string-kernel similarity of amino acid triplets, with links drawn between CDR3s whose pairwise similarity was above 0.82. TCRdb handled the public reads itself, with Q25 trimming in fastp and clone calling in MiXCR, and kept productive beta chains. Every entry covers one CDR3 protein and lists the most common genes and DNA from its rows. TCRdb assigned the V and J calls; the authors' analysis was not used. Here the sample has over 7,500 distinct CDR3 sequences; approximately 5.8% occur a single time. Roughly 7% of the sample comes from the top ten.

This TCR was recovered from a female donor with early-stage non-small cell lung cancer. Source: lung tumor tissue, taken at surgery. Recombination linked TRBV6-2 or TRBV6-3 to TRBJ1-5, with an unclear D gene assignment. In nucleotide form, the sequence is TGTGCCAGCAGTGCCCAGGAGAATCAGCCCCAGCATTTT. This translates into CASSAQENQPQHF.